This TCR beta chain is drawn from a study of type 1 regulatory T cells. Whole-study context: T-allo10 is a Tr1-enriched, alloantigen-specific CD4 T cell product made in vitro.

Turning to this clonotype: Antigen specificity is unknown.

TCRdb re-called the reads through MiXCR, storing one row per CDR3 protein. This table has some 5,800 distinct CDR3 sequences, roughly a quarter appearing once. The CDR3 has 15 amino acids. V trimming: 3 bases; J trimming: 7 bases; junction bases outside the gene matches: 8. Source material: cultured T cells, either the whole culture or a sorted T cell fraction (not recorded which). The sample's subset: Tr1-enriched cell product generated in vitro against host alloantigens. This clonotype originated in a human donor in good health. V usage is TRBV12-3 or TRBV12-4 and J usage is TRBJ1-4; 7 bases are shared with TRBD1. The CDR3 coding sequence is TGTGCCAGCAGTTTTGGCAGGGGGACAAGTGAAAAACTGTTTTTT. Its translation: CASSFGRGTSEKLFF.